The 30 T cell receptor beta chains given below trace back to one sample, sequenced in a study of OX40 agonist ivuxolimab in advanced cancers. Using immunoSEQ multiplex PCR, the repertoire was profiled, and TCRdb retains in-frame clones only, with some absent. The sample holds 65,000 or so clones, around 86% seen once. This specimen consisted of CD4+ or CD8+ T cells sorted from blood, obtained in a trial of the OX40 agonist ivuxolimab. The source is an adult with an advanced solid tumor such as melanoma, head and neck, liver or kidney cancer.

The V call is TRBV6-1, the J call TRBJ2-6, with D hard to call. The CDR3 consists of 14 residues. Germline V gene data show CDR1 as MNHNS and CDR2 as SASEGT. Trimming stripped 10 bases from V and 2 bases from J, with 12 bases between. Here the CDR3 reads CATRATAGANVLTF. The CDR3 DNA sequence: TGTGCCACCCGGGCCACCGCTGGGGCCAACGTCCTGACTTTC.

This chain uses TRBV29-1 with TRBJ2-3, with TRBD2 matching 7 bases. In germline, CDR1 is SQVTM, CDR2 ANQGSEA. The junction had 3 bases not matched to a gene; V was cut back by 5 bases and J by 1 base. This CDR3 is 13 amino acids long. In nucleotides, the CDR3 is TGCAGCGTTCGGACTAGTCGCACAGATACGCAGTATTTT. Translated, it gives CSVRTSRTDTQYF.

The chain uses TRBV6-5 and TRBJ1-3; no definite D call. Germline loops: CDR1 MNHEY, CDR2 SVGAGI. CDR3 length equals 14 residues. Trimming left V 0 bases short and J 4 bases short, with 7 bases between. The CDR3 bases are TGTGCCAGCAGTTACTCCTCTGGGGGAAACACCATATATTTT. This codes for CASSYSSGGNTIYF.

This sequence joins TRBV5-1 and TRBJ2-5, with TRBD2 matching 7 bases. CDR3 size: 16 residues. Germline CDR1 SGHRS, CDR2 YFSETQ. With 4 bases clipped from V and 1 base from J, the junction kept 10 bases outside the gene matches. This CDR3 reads CASSPSSPSGQETQYF. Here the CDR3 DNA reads TGCGCCAGCAGCCCATCCTCTCCTAGCGGCCAAGAGACCCAGTACTTC.

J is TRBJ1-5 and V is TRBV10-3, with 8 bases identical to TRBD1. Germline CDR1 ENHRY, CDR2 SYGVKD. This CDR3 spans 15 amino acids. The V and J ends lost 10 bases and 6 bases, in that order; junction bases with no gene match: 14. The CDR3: CASRGWDRSFQPQHF. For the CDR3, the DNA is TGTGCCAGCAGGGGTTGGGACAGGTCCTTTCAGCCCCAGCATTTT.

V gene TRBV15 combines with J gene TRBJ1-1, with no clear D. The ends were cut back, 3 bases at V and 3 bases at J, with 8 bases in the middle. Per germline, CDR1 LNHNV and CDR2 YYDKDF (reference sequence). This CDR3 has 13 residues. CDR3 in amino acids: CATSRDFDTEAFF. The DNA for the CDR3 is TGTGCCACCAGCAGGGACTTCGACACTGAAGCTTTCTTT.

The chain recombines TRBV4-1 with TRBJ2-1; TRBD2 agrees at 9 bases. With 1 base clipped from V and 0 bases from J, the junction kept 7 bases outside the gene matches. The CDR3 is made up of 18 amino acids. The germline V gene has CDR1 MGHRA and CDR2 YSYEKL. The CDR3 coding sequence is TGCGCCAGCAGCCAAGGCGGTAGCGGGGGAGACTCCTACAATGAGCAGTTCTTC. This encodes CASSQGGSGGDSYNEQFF.

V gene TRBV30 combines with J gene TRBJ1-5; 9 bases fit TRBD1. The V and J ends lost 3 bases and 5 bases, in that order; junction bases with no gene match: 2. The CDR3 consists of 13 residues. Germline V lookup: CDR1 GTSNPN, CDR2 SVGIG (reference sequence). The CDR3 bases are TGTGCCTGGAGCGGACAGGGGCATCAGCCCCAGCATTTT. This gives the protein CAWSGQGHQPQHF.

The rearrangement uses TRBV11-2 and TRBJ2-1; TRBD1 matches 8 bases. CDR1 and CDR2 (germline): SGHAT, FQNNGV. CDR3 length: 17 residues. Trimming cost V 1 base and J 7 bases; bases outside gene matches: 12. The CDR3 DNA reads TGTGCCAGCAGCTTAGGCCAGGGGGCCTCTTCTGCAAATGAGCAGTTCTTC. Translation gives CASSLGQGASSANEQFF.

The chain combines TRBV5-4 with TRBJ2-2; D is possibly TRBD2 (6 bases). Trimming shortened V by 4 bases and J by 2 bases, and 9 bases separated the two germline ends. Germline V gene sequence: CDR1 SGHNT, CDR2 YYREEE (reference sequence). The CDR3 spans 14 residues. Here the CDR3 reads CASSTGLNTGELFF. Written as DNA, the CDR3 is TGTGCCAGCAGCACGGGACTCAACACCGGGGAGCTGTTTTTT.

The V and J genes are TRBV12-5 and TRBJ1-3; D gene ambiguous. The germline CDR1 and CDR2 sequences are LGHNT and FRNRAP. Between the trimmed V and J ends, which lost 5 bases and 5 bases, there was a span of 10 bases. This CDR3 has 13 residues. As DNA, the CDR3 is TGTGCTAGTGGTCCGGGTGTAAGAAACACCATATATTTT. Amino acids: CASGPGVRNTIYF.

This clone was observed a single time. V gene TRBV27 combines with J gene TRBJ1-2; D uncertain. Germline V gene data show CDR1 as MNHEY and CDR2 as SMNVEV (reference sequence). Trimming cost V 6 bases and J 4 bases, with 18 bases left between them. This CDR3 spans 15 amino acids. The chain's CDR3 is CASRLHLGATYGYTF. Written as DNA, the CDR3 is TGTGCCAGCAGACTTCACCTGGGAGCGACCTATGGCTACACCTTC.

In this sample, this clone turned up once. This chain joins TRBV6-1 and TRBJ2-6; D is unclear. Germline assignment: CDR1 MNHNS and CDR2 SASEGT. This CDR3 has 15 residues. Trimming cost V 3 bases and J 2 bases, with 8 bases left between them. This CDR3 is CASSDKIAGANVLTF. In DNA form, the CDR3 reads TGTGCCAGCAGTGACAAAATTGCTGGGGCCAACGTCCTGACTTTC.

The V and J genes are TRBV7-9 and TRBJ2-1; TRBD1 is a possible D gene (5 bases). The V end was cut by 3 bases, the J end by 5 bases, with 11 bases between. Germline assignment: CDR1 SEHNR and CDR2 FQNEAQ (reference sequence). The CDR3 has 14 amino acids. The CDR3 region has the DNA TGTGCCAGCAGCTTTTCTGACAGAGACAATGAGCAGTTCTTC. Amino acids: CASSFSDRDNEQFF.

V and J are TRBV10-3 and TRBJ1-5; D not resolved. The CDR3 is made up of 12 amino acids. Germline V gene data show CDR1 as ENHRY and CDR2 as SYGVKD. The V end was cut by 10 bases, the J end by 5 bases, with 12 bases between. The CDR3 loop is CATGGSHQPQHF. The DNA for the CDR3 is TGTGCCACGGGAGGGAGTCATCAGCCCCAGCATTTT.

Written as DNA, the CDR3 is TGTGCCAGCAGCTTATCGCAGGGAGGAGGGACTGAAGCTTTCTTT. This gives the protein CASSLSQGGGTEAFF. This chain connects TRBV7-6 to TRBJ1-1; TRBD1 might be the D (5 bases). The germline V gene has CDR1 SGHVS and CDR2 FNYEAQ. The V and J ends lost 2 bases and 5 bases respectively, with 15 bases between them. The CDR3 is made up of 15 amino acids.

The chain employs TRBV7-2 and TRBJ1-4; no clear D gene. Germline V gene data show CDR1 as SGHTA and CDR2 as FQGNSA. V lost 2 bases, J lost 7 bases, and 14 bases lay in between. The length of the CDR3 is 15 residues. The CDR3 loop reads CASSLSWRMFEKLFF. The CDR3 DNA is TGTGCCAGCAGCTTAAGCTGGCGGATGTTTGAAAAACTGTTTTTT.

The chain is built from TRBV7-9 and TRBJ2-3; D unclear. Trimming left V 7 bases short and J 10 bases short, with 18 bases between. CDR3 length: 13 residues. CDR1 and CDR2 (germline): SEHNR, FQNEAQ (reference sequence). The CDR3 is CASIHADKAAQYF. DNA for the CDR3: TGTGCCAGCATCCATGCCGACAAGGCAGCGCAGTATTTT.

The CDR3 region has the DNA TGTGCCAGCTCACCACTAGCCTCCGAGTTCTCGGGCTATGGCTACACCTTC. Translation: CASSPLASEFSGYGYTF. The rearrangement uses TRBV18 and TRBJ1-2; D gene ambiguous. Germline V lookup: CDR1 KGHSH, CDR2 LQKENI. With 1 base removed from V and 4 bases from J, the gap between germline ends came to 19 bases. CDR3 length: 17 amino acids. The complete variable domain, with remaining parts taken from reference TRBV18 and TRBJ1-2, reads NAGVMQNPRHLVRRRGQEARLRCSPMKGHSHVYWYRQLPEEGLKFMVYLQKENIIDESGMPKERFSAEFPKEGPSILRIQQVVRGDSAAYFCASSPLASEFSGYGYTFGSGTRLTVV.

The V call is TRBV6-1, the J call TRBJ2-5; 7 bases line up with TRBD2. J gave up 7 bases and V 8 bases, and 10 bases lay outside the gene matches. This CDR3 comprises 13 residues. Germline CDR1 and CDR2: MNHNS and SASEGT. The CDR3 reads CASSSRGWGTQYF. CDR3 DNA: TGTGCCAGCTCCTCGCGGGGGTGGGGGACCCAGTACTTC.

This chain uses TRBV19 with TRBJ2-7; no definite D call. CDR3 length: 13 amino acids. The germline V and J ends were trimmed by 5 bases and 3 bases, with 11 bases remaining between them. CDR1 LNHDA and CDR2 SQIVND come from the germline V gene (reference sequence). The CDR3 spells CASSVGSYYEQYF. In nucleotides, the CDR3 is TGTGCCAGTAGTGTCGGGTCCTACTACGAGCAGTACTTC.

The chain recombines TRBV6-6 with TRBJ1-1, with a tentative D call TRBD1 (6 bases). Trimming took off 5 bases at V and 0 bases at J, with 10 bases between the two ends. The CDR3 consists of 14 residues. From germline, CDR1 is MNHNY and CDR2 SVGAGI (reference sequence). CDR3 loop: CASSPRQVNTEAFF. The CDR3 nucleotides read TGTGCCAGCAGTCCCAGACAGGTGAACACTGAAGCTTTCTTT.

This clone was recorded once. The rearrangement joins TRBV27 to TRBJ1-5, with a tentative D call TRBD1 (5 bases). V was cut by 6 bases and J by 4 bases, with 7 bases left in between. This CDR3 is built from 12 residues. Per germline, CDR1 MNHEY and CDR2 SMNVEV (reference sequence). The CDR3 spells CASRGVNQPQHF. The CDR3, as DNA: TGTGCCAGCAGAGGGGTGAATCAGCCCCAGCATTTT.

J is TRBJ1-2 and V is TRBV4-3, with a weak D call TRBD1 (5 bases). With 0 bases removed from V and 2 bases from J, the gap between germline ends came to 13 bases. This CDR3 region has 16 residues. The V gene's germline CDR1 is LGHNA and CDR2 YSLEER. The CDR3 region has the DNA TGCGCCAGCAGCCAAGAGTTCGCTCAGGGAAACTATGGCTACACCTTC. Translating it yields CASSQEFAQGNYGYTF.

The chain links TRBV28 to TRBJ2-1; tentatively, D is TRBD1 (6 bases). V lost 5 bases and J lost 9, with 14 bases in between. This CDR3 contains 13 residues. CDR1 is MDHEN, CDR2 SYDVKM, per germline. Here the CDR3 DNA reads TGTGCCAGCAGTGCCTACAGGGTCCCTGAGCAGTTCTTC. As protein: CASSAYRVPEQFF.

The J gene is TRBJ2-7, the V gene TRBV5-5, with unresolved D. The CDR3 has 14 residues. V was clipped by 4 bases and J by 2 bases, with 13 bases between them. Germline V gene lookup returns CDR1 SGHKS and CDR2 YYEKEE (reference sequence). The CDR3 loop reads CASSAGPWTYEQYF. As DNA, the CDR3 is TGTGCCAGCAGCGCCGGGCCTTGGACCTACGAGCAGTACTTC.

CDR3 in amino acids: CASSQGGQGTKLFF. The DNA of the CDR3 is TGCGCCAGCAGCCAAGGAGGACAGGGTACGAAACTGTTTTTT. The rearrangement uses TRBV4-3 and TRBJ1-4; 8 bases are shared with TRBD1. This CDR3 contains 14 residues. Germline CDR1 LGHNA, CDR2 YSLEER. V was clipped by 1 base and J by 11 bases; unmatched bases: 6.

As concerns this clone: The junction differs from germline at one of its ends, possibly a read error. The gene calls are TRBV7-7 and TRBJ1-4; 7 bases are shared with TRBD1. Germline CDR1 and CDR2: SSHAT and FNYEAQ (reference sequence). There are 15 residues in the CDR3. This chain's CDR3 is CASSLGGGLNEKLFF. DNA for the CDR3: TGTGCTAGCAGCTTAGGAGGGGGCCTAAATGAAAAACTGTTTTTT.

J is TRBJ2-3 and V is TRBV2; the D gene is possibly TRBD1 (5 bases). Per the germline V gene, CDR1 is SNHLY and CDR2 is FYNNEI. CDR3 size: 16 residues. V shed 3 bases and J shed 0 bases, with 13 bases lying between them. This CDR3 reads CASSDWGSLSTDTQYF. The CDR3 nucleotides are TGTGCCAGCAGTGATTGGGGCAGCCTAAGCACAGATACGCAGTATTTT.

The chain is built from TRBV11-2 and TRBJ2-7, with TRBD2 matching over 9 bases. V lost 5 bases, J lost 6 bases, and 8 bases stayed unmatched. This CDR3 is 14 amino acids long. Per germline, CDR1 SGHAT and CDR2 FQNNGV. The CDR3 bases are TGTGCCAGCAGCCCGCGGGGACTAGCCCGCGAGCAGTACTTC. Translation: CASSPRGLAREQYF.